The 3 T cell receptor beta chains given below trace back to one sample, sequenced in a study of T cell changes during pregnancy in multiple sclerosis. Here immunoSEQ multiplex PCR was the method, and the copy in TCRdb shows in-frame clones only, minus some. The table shows 110,000 or so clones, with 80% to 95% occurring only once. Sequences were derived from peripheral blood, sampled before pregnancy. These receptors came from a female donor with multiple sclerosis, enrolled in a pregnancy study.

A note on this clone: Other DNA sequences in this sample translate to the same CDR3. CDR3 protein: CASSLGQGTDTQYF. The CDR3 bases are TGTGCCAGCAGCCTTGGACAGGGGACAGATACGCAGTATTTT. The chain joins TRBV9 to TRBJ2-3, with 9 nucleotides matching TRBD1. J lost 3 bases, V lost 4 bases, and 3 bases had no gene match. Germline lookup yields CDR1 SGDLS and CDR2 YYNGEE. The CDR3 runs 14 residues.

This rearrangement joins TRBV19 to TRBJ2-7; tentatively, D is TRBD1 (5 bases). The length of the CDR3 is 12 residues. Germline V gene sequence: CDR1 LNHDA, CDR2 SQIVND (reference sequence). Trimming removed 6 bases at V and 6 bases at J, with 12 bases between. CDR3 region: CASSQIGAEQYF. The CDR3 region has the DNA TGTGCCAGTAGCCAAATAGGGGCCGAGCAGTACTTC.

The rearrangement joins TRBV18 to TRBJ2-1, with D possibly TRBD1 on 5 matching bases. The germline gives CDR1 KGHSH, CDR2 LQKENI. With 3 bases removed from V and 2 bases from J, the gap between germline ends came to 11 bases. This CDR3 is built from 15 residues. Here the CDR3 DNA reads TGTGCCAGCTCACCCCAGACAGCCACCTACAATGAGCAGTTCTTC. It encodes CASSPQTATYNEQFF.